The 5 T cell receptor beta chains below come from one sample, sequenced in a study of identical twins (TCRdb year 2016). The library was generated by 5' RACE. Sequencing took place on an Illumina HiSeq 2000. TCRdb reprocessed the public reads (quality trimming at Q25 with fastp, clone calling with MiXCR) and kept in-frame beta chains. One record per CDR3 amino acid sequence lists the most common genes and DNA. This sample is represented by 1.5 million to 2 million distinct CDR3 sequences; under 35% of them were singletons. In total, the top ten clones hold approximately 0.25% of the sample. The sequenced sample was cord blood. The receptors shown here come from a newborn girl in good health.

Turning to this clonotype: Possible read error: a much larger clone is one base away. The chain links TRBV12-3 or TRBV12-4 to TRBJ2-7; D is undetermined. This CDR3 is built from 14 residues. Here the CDR3 reads CASSPLISSYEQHF. In DNA, the CDR3 is TGTGCCAGCAGTCCCTTGATAAGCTCCTACGAGCAGCACTTC.

This clonotype was detected a few times. The gene calls are TRBV21-1 and TRBJ2-1. TRBV21-1 is an annotated pseudogene. The length of the CDR3 is 15 residues. Here the CDR3 DNA reads TGTGCCAGCAGCAATTCCTTTAGCTCCTACAATGAGCAGTTCTTC. This gives the protein CASSNSFSSYNEQFF.

The gene calls are TRBV12-3 or TRBV12-4 and TRBJ1-4; unclear D gene. Trimming took off 3 bases at V and 7 bases at J, with 9 bases between the two ends. The CDR3 has 13 residues. The CDR3 DNA reads as TGTGCCAGCAGTTTTGGGCTTAGTGAAAAACTGTTTTTT. Translating it yields CASSFGLSEKLFF.

As DNA, the CDR3 is TGTGCCACCGCCAGCGAAGAGACCCAGTACTTC. It is translated as CATASEETQYF. The chain carries TRBV10-3 and TRBJ2-5; D call uncertain. Germline-derived CDR1 and CDR2 are ENHRY and SYGVKD. V was trimmed by 10 bases and J by 3 bases, leaving 9 bases between them. This CDR3 is 11 amino acids long.

The CDR3 loop is CASRDREGTDTQYF. The DNA for the CDR3 is TGTGCCAGCAGAGACAGGGAGGGGACAGATACGCAGTATTTT. The chain combines TRBV28 with TRBJ2-3, with D possibly called TRBD1 or TRBD2 (7 bases each). The CDR3 has 14 residues. The ends were cut back, 6 bases at V and 3 bases at J, with 13 bases in the middle. CDR1 and CDR2 (germline): MDHEN, SYDVKM.